A single sample gave rise to the 29 T cell receptor beta chains below, sequenced in a study of technical replicates of blood from several donors. The repertoire was sequenced with immunoSEQ multiplex PCR; TCRdb's copy has only in-frame clones and lacks some. The data contain 65,000 to 90,000 clones, 90% to 95% of them seen just once; the ten biggest clones take up approximately 0.22%. What was sequenced was T cells isolated from PBMCs. All receptors derive from a human donor in good health.

This clone has just one count. The chain employs TRBV28 and TRBJ1-3, with TRBD1 matching over 7 bases. The CDR3 is 19 amino acids. V was clipped by 5 bases and J by 1 base; unmatched bases: 17. Germline V gene sequence: CDR1 MDHEN, CDR2 SYDVKM. For the CDR3, the DNA is TGTGCCAGCAGTCCTCTTATAGGGGGCTACCTCCTATCTGGAAACACCATATATTTT. Protein: CASSPLIGGYLLSGNTIYF.

The chain has TRBV28 and TRBJ2-3, with 9 bases identical to TRBD1. Germline V gene sequence: CDR1 MDHEN, CDR2 SYDVKM. CDR3 length: 16 amino acids. After removal of 3 bases from V and 2 bases from J, the junction contained 6 bases not matched to a gene. The CDR3 DNA is TGTGCCAGCAGTTTGGTGGGACAGGGCTACACAGATACGCAGTATTTT. It yields the protein CASSLVGQGYTDTQYF.

This chain links TRBV11-2 with TRBJ1-4, with a possible D match to TRBD1 (6 bases). In germline, CDR1 is SGHAT, CDR2 FQNNGV. The CDR3 is 16 residues long. With 4 bases removed from V and 2 bases from J, the gap between germline ends came to 14 bases. The chain's CDR3 is CASSSLQGSTNEKLFF. The CDR3 region has the DNA TGTGCCAGCAGCTCACTACAGGGATCTACTAATGAAAAACTGTTTTTT. The entire variable domain, with the rest obtained from reference TRBV11-2 and TRBJ1-4, is as follows: EAGVAQSPRYKIIEKRQSVAFWCNPISGHATLYWYQQILGQGPKLLIQFQNNGVVDDSQLPKDRFSAERLKGVDSTLKIQPAKLEDSAVYLCASSSLQGSTNEKLFFGSGTQLSVL.

J is TRBJ1-2 and V is TRBV20-1; possibly TRBD1 for D (6 bases). Germline V gene lookup returns CDR1 DFQATT and CDR2 SNEGSKA (reference sequence). CDR3 length equals 11 residues. Trimming cost V 5 bases and J 8 bases, with 12 bases left between them. The CDR3 region is CSAPKGEGYTF. The CDR3 nucleotides read TGCAGTGCTCCTAAGGGGGAGGGCTACACCTTC.

The V and J genes are TRBV28 and TRBJ2-1, with D unclear. The CDR3 is 15 residues long. Per germline, CDR1 MDHEN and CDR2 SYDVKM. The germline V and J ends were trimmed by 4 bases and 3 bases, with 13 bases remaining between them. CDR3 protein: CASSYLTPGYNEQFF. The CDR3 DNA follows: TGTGCCAGCAGTTACCTAACCCCGGGCTACAATGAGCAGTTCTTC. Full variable domain (remainder filled in from reference TRBV28 and TRBJ2-1): DVKVTQSSRYLVKRTGEKVFLECVQDMDHENMFWYRQDPGLGLRLIYFSYDVKMKEKGDIPEGYSVSREKKERFSLILESASTNQTSMYLCASSYLTPGYNEQFFGPGTRLTVL.

V gene TRBV11-2 combines with J gene TRBJ2-7; TRBD1 matches 7 bases. The CDR3 loop spans 12 amino acids. Germline trimming cut 5 bases from V and 6 bases from J; bases unmatched to any gene: 4. Germline V gene data show CDR1 as SGHAT and CDR2 as FQNNGV. CDR3 DNA sequence: TGTGCCAGCAGCCAGACAGGGAGCGAGCAGTACTTC. Its translation: CASSQTGSEQYF.

CDR3 protein: CASSLTSGGSLDGYTF. The CDR3 DNA sequence: TGTGCCAGCAGCTTAACCTCGGGGGGGTCGTTGGATGGCTACACCTTC. This chain uses TRBV7-3 with TRBJ1-2, with TRBD1 as a possible D gene (5 bases). Germline V CDR1 and CDR2: SGHTA, FQGTGA. V lost 0 bases and J 6 bases, leaving 17 bases between the germline ends. The CDR3 has 16 amino acids.

This clone was recorded once. The chain carries TRBV2 and TRBJ2-7; weak D call: TRBD1 (6 bases). Germline lookup yields CDR1 SNHLY and CDR2 FYNNEI. This CDR3 has 14 amino acids. V was clipped by 7 bases and J by 3 bases, with 16 bases between them. This chain's CDR3 is CASKGQRVDYEQYF. CDR3 bases: TGTGCCAGCAAGGGACAAAGGGTCGACTACGAGCAGTACTTC.

V is TRBV13 and J is TRBJ1-2; 10 bases are shared with TRBD1. V lost 4 bases to trimming and J lost 8 bases; unmatched junction nucleotides: 19. This CDR3 is built from 18 residues. Looked up from germline, CDR1 is PRHDT and CDR2 is FYEKMQ (reference sequence). The CDR3: CASSYQPGQGKSAWGYTF. The DNA for the CDR3 is TGTGCCAGCAGCTACCAACCGGGACAGGGGAAGTCAGCGTGGGGCTACACCTTC.

The genes are TRBV7-3 and TRBJ2-2; D is possibly TRBD1 (5 bases). This CDR3 is 16 amino acids long. With 1 base removed from V and 0 bases from J, the gap between germline ends came to 9 bases. Germline loops: CDR1 SGHTA, CDR2 FQGTGA. CDR3 protein: CASSLNAQANTGELFF. The CDR3 coding sequence is TGTGCCAGCAGCTTAAATGCACAGGCGAACACCGGGGAGCTGTTTTTT.

The rearrangement joins TRBV28 to TRBJ2-7; 11 nucleotides line up with TRBD2. Germline lookup yields CDR1 MDHEN and CDR2 SYDVKM. V trimming: 5 bases; J trimming: 4 bases; junction bases outside the gene matches: 16. The CDR3 runs to 18 residues. The CDR3 coding sequence is TGTGCCAGCAGTCAACGATCTAGCGGGAGGTCAGGGGGTTACGAGCAGTACTTC. As protein: CASSQRSSGRSGGYEQYF.

This clone was seen only once. This sequence joins TRBV5-8 and TRBJ2-1, with 14 bases matching TRBD2. This CDR3 contains 14 residues. Germline V gene sequence: CDR1 SGHTS, CDR2 YDEGEE. The V gene end was trimmed by 3 bases and the J gene end by 9 bases; junction bases not matched to a gene: 2. Here the CDR3 reads CASSSTSGGGEQFF. The CDR3 DNA reads as TGTGCCAGCAGCTCGACTAGCGGGGGGGGTGAGCAGTTCTTC.

V is TRBV28 and J is TRBJ2-1; TRBD2 matches 10 bases. CDR1 MDHEN and CDR2 SYDVKM come from the germline V gene. The CDR3 totals 16 residues. V lost 5 bases, J lost 4 bases, and 8 bases stayed unmatched. The CDR3: CASSTLTSGSYNEQFF. The DNA for the CDR3 is TGTGCCAGCAGTACCCTGACTAGCGGGTCTTACAATGAGCAGTTCTTC.

The CDR3 DNA follows: TGCGCCAGCAGCCAACTGGACAGGGGGCGTGAAAAACTGTTTTTT. This translates into CASSQLDRGREKLFF. The rearrangement uses TRBV4-1 and TRBJ1-4; 11 bases align to TRBD1. V trimming: 2 bases; J trimming: 7 bases; junction bases outside the gene matches: 3. Germline CDR1 and CDR2: MGHRA and YSYEKL. CDR3 length: 15 amino acids.

The V and J genes are TRBV7-8 and TRBJ1-1, with 7 bases matching TRBD1. The CDR3 length is 13 residues. J was trimmed by 1 base and V by 5 bases; bases with no gene match: 1. Per germline, CDR1 SGHVS and CDR2 FQNEAQ. The CDR3, as DNA: TGTGCCAGCAGCCGACAGGGGAACACTGAAGCTTTCTTT. Protein: CASSRQGNTEAFF.

The rearrangement links TRBV4-2 to TRBJ2-2, with 8 bases that match TRBD1. CDR3 length: 18 residues. CDR1 and CDR2 from the germline V gene are LGHNA and YNFKEQ. The V and J ends lost 0 bases and 4 bases, in that order; junction bases with no gene match: 10. Written as DNA, the CDR3 is TGTGCCAGCAGCCAAGATAGGCAGGGGGCCTCGGGCACCGGGGAGCTGTTTTTT. This codes for CASSQDRQGASGTGELFF.

V gene TRBV27 combines with J gene TRBJ1-5; D gene unclear. The V end lost 3 bases, the J end lost 1 base, and 10 bases lay between the germline ends. The CDR3 sequence is 15 residues long. CDR1 is MNHEY, CDR2 SMNVEV, per germline (reference sequence). The CDR3, as DNA: TGTGCCAGCAGTTTCCGGGGAGGGAGCAATCAGCCCCAGCATTTT. Translation: CASSFRGGSNQPQHF.

The count of this clone is one. V is TRBV5-1 and J is TRBJ2-7; 8 bases line up with TRBD1. V lost 4 bases and J lost 6; bases outside the gene matches: 12. The length of the CDR3 is 15 residues. Per the germline V gene, CDR1 is SGHRS and CDR2 is YFSETQ. CDR3 nucleotides: TGCGCCAGCAGCGTGGGGACAGGCCTCTCGGCCGAGCAGTACTTC. Translation gives CASSVGTGLSAEQYF.

The J gene is TRBJ2-7, the V gene TRBV5-1; 9 bases are shared with TRBD1. Germline V gene data show CDR1 as SGHRS and CDR2 as YFSETQ. V was pared by 6 bases and J by 4 bases, with 11 bases of the junction left unmatched. The length of the CDR3 is 15 residues. In nucleotides, the CDR3 is TGCGCCAGCAACGTAAACAGGGGGCCGGGGTACGAGCAGTACTTC. This codes for CASNVNRGPGYEQYF.

Written as DNA, the CDR3 is TGTGCCAGCAGAACACATACAGGGTTGTCCTACGAGCAGTACTTC. Translation: CASRTHTGLSYEQYF. The chain employs TRBV7-8 and TRBJ2-7; D might be TRBD1 (6 bases). CDR3 size: 15 residues. V was shortened by 6 bases and J by 1 base, with 16 bases between the two germline ends. Per the germline V gene, CDR1 is SGHVS and CDR2 is FQNEAQ.

The V and J genes are TRBV5-1 and TRBJ2-1; D perhaps matches TRBD1 (6 bases). Germline CDR1 is SGHRS and CDR2 is YFSETQ. This CDR3 has 14 residues. Trimming took 2 bases from V and 3 from J, leaving 9 bases between them. Written as DNA, the CDR3 is TGCGCCAGCAGCTTACAACAGGGCTACAATGAGCAGTTCTTC. Translating it yields CASSLQQGYNEQFF.

The chain carries TRBV19 and TRBJ2-5, with TRBD2 matching 11 bases. CDR1 is LNHDA, CDR2 SQIVND, per germline (reference sequence). Unmatched junction bases numbered 17, after V lost 6 bases and J lost 5 bases. CDR3 size: 18 residues. CDR3 DNA: TGTGCCAGTAGCAAACCTCCGGGAAGACTAGCGGGGAACGAGACCCAGTACTTC. Translating it yields CASSKPPGRLAGNETQYF.

The V and J genes are TRBV27 and TRBJ2-7, with TRBD1 as a possible D gene (6 bases). V lost 4 bases and J lost 0, with 10 bases in between. Germline CDR1 MNHEY, CDR2 SMNVEV (reference sequence). The CDR3 length is 14 residues. CDR3 nucleotides: TGTGCCAGCAGTTGGAAACAGGGCTCCTACGAGCAGTACTTC. Protein: CASSWKQGSYEQYF.

This chain links TRBV28 with TRBJ1-1; D unclear. The CDR3 runs to 12 residues. Germline lookup yields CDR1 MDHEN and CDR2 SYDVKM. V was trimmed by 1 base and J by 6 bases, leaving 6 bases between them. CDR3 loop: CASSLSFSEAFF. As DNA, the CDR3 is TGTGCCAGCAGTTTATCGTTCTCTGAAGCTTTCTTT.

This rearrangement joins TRBV5-1 to TRBJ2-5, with 14 nucleotides matching TRBD2. J lost 2 bases, V lost 4 bases, and 1 base had no gene match. CDR1 is SGHRS and CDR2 is YFSETQ in the germline V gene. The CDR3 totals 15 residues. CDR3 amino acids: CASSRLAGGQETQYF. The CDR3 DNA reads as TGCGCCAGCAGCCGACTAGCGGGAGGGCAAGAGACCCAGTACTTC.

The chain is built from TRBV5-1 and TRBJ2-3, with 12 bases aligning to TRBD2. The CDR3 totals 15 residues. V trimming: 2 bases; J trimming: 3 bases; junction bases outside the gene matches: 1. Germline V lookup: CDR1 SGHRS, CDR2 YFSETQ. This CDR3 is CASSLTSGRTDTQYF. CDR3 in DNA: TGCGCCAGCAGCTTAACTAGCGGGAGGACAGATACGCAGTATTTT.

The rearrangement joins TRBV6-5 to TRBJ2-5; 8 nucleotides agree with TRBD2. The CDR3 contains 15 residues. Germline lookup yields CDR1 MNHEY and CDR2 SVGAGI. The V and J ends lost 4 bases and 2 bases, in that order; junction bases with no gene match: 6. The CDR3 sequence: CASSSLRLAQETQYF. The DNA of the CDR3 is TGTGCCAGCAGTTCCCTCCGACTAGCGCAAGAGACCCAGTACTTC.

The V gene is TRBV5-1, the J gene TRBJ2-7; 8 bases align to TRBD2. The J segment lost 7 bases and the V segment lost 4 bases, leaving 7 bases of the junction unmatched. CDR1 is SGHRS, CDR2 YFSETQ, per germline. The CDR3 covers 13 residues. The CDR3 DNA is TGCGCCAGCAGCCTCGGGGGGGTAGGAGAGCAGTACTTC. Residues: CASSLGGVGEQYF. The whole variable domain, filled in from reference TRBV5-1 and TRBJ2-7, reads KAGVTQTPRYLIKTRGQQVTLSCSPISGHRSVSWYQQTPGQGLQFLFEYFSETQRNKGNFPGRFSGRQFSNSRSEMNVSTLELGDSALYLCASSLGGVGEQYFGPGTRLTVT.

The rearrangement uses TRBV9 and TRBJ2-1; 9 nucleotides align to TRBD1. Germline loops: CDR1 SGDLS, CDR2 YYNGEE. Losses at the gene ends were 3 bases for V and 3 bases for J; bases not matched to a gene: 10. There are 17 residues in the CDR3. The CDR3 here is CASSASQGTGFYNEQFF. In nucleotides, the CDR3 is TGTGCCAGCAGCGCCTCCCAAGGGACAGGGTTCTACAATGAGCAGTTCTTC. Together with reference TRBV9 and TRBJ2-1, the CDR3 gives the full variable domain: DSGVTQTPKHLITATGQRVTLRCSPRSGDLSVYWYQQSLDQGLQFLIQYYNGEERAKGNILERFSAQQFPDLHSELNLSSLELGDSALYFCASSASQGTGFYNEQFFGPGTRLTVL.